A selection of T cell receptor beta chains follows, all from one sample in a study of OX40 agonist ivuxolimab in advanced cancers. Using immunoSEQ multiplex PCR, the repertoire was profiled, and TCRdb retains in-frame clones only, with some absent. The data show 70,000 to 95,000 clones, approximately 79% seen once. The starting material was CD4+ or CD8+ T cells sorted from blood, obtained in a trial of the OX40 agonist ivuxolimab. Every receptor here comes from an adult with an advanced solid tumor such as melanoma, head and neck, liver or kidney cancer. Each CDR3 is given with its conserved first and last residue. The D gene is left open where the match is weak. Rows may omit the clone size; those that give it use once, few, many or a size class.

V	size	D	J	CDR3	DNA
TRBV29-1	.	TRBD2	TRBJ2-7	CSVEGGSFSEQYF	TGCAGCGTTGAGGGGGGGTCATTCTCCGAGCAGTACTTC
TRBV9	few	.	TRBJ2-5	CASSVGLNFGETQYF	TGTGCCAGCAGCGTAGGGTTGAATTTTGGAGAGACCCAGTACTTC
TRBV7-2	.	TRBD1	TRBJ2-4	CASSPLGGLDIQYF	TGTGCCAGCAGCCCACTAGGGGGCCTGGACATTCAGTACTTC
TRBV7-2	.	TRBD2	TRBJ2-3	CASSPGLAGGSDTQYF	TGTGCCAGCAGCCCCGGACTAGCGGGGGGCTCAGATACGCAGTATTTT
TRBV2	.	TRBD1	TRBJ1-5	CASSSQGARSNQPQHF	TGTGCCAGCAGTTCACAGGGGGCGCGGAGCAATCAGCCCCAGCATTTT
TRBV28	.	TRBD1	TRBJ1-4	CASTLGGTREKLFF	TGTGCCAGCACCCTAGGGGGCACACGGGAAAAACTGTTTTTT
TRBV28	.	.	TRBJ1-2	CASSFSGGTGYGYTF	TGTGCCAGCAGTTTTTCCGGGGGGACGGGCTATGGCTACACCTTC
TRBV19	.	.	TRBJ1-2	CASSISGTNVNYGYTF	TGTGCCAGTAGTATCTCCGGGACGAATGTTAACTATGGCTACACCTTC
TRBV28	.	TRBD1	TRBJ1-2	CASRGTGSARGYGYTF	TGTGCCAGCAGGGGGACAGGGAGTGCCCGCGGCTATGGCTACACCTTC
TRBV10-1	.	.	TRBJ1-1	CASRGENTEAFF	TGCGCCAGCAGGGGGGAAAACACTGAAGCTTTCTTT
TRBV11-2	once	TRBD2	TRBJ2-7	CASSLDRALGTTYEQYF	TGTGCCAGCAGCTTAGATCGGGCCCTCGGGACTACCTACGAGCAGTACTTC
TRBV5-4	.	TRBD1	TRBJ2-4	CASSPGQGLQRNIQYF	TGTGCCAGCAGCCCGGGACAGGGGCTACAGAGAAACATTCAGTACTTC
TRBV5-6	.	TRBD1	TRBJ1-2	CASRPRQGLSGYTF	TGTGCCAGCAGACCCCGACAGGGGCTCTCTGGCTACACCTTC
TRBV6-1	.	.	TRBJ2-3	CASTVQYDTQYF	TGTGCCAGCACGGTTCAGTACGATACGCAGTATTTT
TRBV12-5	few	TRBD2	TRBJ2-2	CASGLVPAGANTGELFF	TGTGCTAGTGGTTTGGTACCAGCGGGGGCTAACACCGGGGAGCTGTTTTTT
TRBV7-9	.	TRBD1	TRBJ1-5	CASSRGTGGQPQHF	TGTGCCAGCAGCCGCGGGACAGGGGGACAGCCCCAGCATTTT
TRBV11-1	few	.	TRBJ2-1	CASSPGGGTYNEQFF	TGTGCCAGCAGCCCAGGAGGGGGGACCTACAATGAGCAGTTCTTC
TRBV19	.	.	TRBJ1-2	CGNRRTNYGYTF	TGTGGAAACAGGCGAACTAACTATGGCTACACCTTC
TRBV28	.	.	TRBJ1-2	CASSYGQFNGYTF	TGTGCCAGCAGCTACGGACAGTTTAATGGCTACACCTTC
TRBV19	.	.	TRBJ1-2	CASTEYSQGTYGYTF	TGTGCCAGTACCGAATATTCACAGGGAACCTATGGCTACACCTTC
TRBV19	.	TRBD1	TRBJ2-5	CASSILGQGLETQYF	TGTGCCAGTAGTATACTAGGACAGGGGCTGGAGACCCAGTACTTC
TRBV6-1	.	.	TRBJ1-2	CASSEIRSNYGYTF	TGTGCCAGCAGTGAAATAAGATCTAACTATGGCTACACCTTC
TRBV5-1	.	.	TRBJ2-2	CASSLGFRVDTGELFF	TGCGCCAGCAGCTTGGGCTTCAGGGTGGACACCGGGGAGCTGTTTTTT
TRBV5-4	.	TRBD2	TRBJ2-1	CASSASQRGLAIF	TGTGCCAGCAGCGCCAGTCAAAGGGGACTAGCGATCTTC
TRBV5-6	.	TRBD2	TRBJ2-5	CASSPRGGVLETQYF	TGTGCCAGCAGCCCACGGGGGGGGGTGTTGGAGACCCAGTACTTC
TRBV10-1	.	TRBD1	TRBJ1-5	CASSAGTADSNQPQHF	TGCGCCAGCAGTGCAGGGACAGCGGATAGCAATCAGCCCCAGCATTTT
TRBV28	.	TRBD1	TRBJ1-6	CASRPGQGPHNSPLHF	TGTGCCAGCAGACCGGGACAGGGCCCTCATAATTCACCCCTCCACTTT
TRBV28	few	.	TRBJ2-7	CASRVGTFYEQYF	TGTGCCAGCAGGGTAGGGACTTTCTACGAGCAGTACTTC
TRBV7-3	.	.	TRBJ2-2	CASSLLGGGNTGELFF	TGTGCCAGCAGCTTACTAGGAGGGGGGAACACCGGGGAGCTGTTTTTT
TRBV9	.	.	TRBJ1-1	CASSVDLNTEAFF	TGTGCCAGCAGCGTAGATCTGAACACTGAAGCTTTCTTT
TRBV11-2	few	.	TRBJ1-6	CASSQFDAPNSPLHF	TGTGCCAGCAGCCAGTTCGACGCTCCCAATTCACCCCTCCACTTT
TRBV27	.	.	TRBJ2-5	CASSLGQNQETQYF	TGTGCCAGCAGCCTGGGACAAAACCAAGAGACCCAGTACTTC
TRBV7-2	.	.	TRBJ1-1	CASSSQGSGGLAFF	TGTGCCAGCAGCTCACAGGGATCGGGTGGTTTGGCTTTCTTT
TRBV18	few	TRBD1	TRBJ1-1	CASSLMTMRQGKGNTEAFF	TGTGCCAGCTCACTCATGACTATGAGACAGGGTAAGGGGAACACTGAAGCTTTCTTT
TRBV7-2	.	.	TRBJ1-1	CASTSGTRGTEAFF	TGTGCCAGCACCTCCGGGACCAGAGGCACTGAAGCTTTCTTT
TRBV10-3	.	TRBD1	TRBJ1-5	CAVSGGANQPQHF	TGTGCCGTCTCAGGGGGCGCGAATCAGCCCCAGCATTTT
TRBV18	few	TRBD1	TRBJ1-2	CASSPDRTGQGGVGAF	TGTGCCAGCTCACCCGACCGAACAGGACAGGGAGGAGTAGGCGCCTTC
TRBV7-2	.	.	TRBJ2-3	CASSLGGADTQYF	TGTGCCAGCAGCTTAGGGGGGGCAGATACGCAGTATTTT
TRBV28	.	.	TRBJ2-5	CASTLTGSETQYF	TGTGCCAGCACCCTAACAGGGTCGGAGACCCAGTACTTC
TRBV5-4	.	.	TRBJ1-6	CASSLDAGGLEPLHF	TGTGCCAGCAGCTTGGACGCGGGGGGTCTTGAACCCCTCCACTTT
TRBV11-2	.	.	TRBJ1-1	CASGQVWLNTEAFF	TGTGCCAGCGGTCAGGTGTGGTTGAACACTGAAGCTTTCTTT
TRBV5-1	.	.	TRBJ2-7	CASSFAQSPGGNYEQYF	TGCGCCAGCAGCTTCGCCCAAAGTCCTGGGGGCAACTACGAGCAGTACTTC
TRBV12-5	.	.	TRBJ1-1	CASGDSYMNTEAFF	TGTGCTAGTGGTGACAGTTATATGAACACTGAAGCTTTCTTT
TRBV18	.	TRBD2	TRBJ2-2	CASSPRLAGSTGELFF	TGTGCCAGCTCACCCCGTCTAGCGGGGTCCACCGGGGAGCTGTTTTTT
TRBV5-4	.	.	TRBJ2-5	CASSLWGGWETQYF	TGTGCCAGCAGCTTGTGGGGGGGCTGGGAGACCCAGTACTTC
TRBV2	once	.	TRBJ2-3	CASSVGQPGDTQYF	TGTGCCAGCAGTGTGGGGCAGCCCGGGGATACGCAGTATTTT